Sequencing of this TCR beta chain was carried out in a study of cytomegalovirus exposure and HLA in healthy donors. After removal of 4 bases from V and 4 bases from J, the junction contained 12 bases not matched to a gene. This CDR3 contains 17 residues. CDR1 and CDR2 from the germline V gene are SGHVS and FNYEAQ. Primers: 60 Vbeta forward and 13 Jbeta reverse. Using immunoSEQ multiplex PCR, the repertoire was profiled, and TCRdb retains in-frame clones only, with some absent. The sample has about 130,000 clones, 60% to 80% seen once. The clonotype comes from a man in his thirties or forties in good health and CMV-seronegative. This chain links TRBV7-6 with TRBJ2-2; 7 bases are a match to TRBD2. Material: PBMCs. The CDR3 DNA sequence: TGTGCCAGCAGCTATCCCAGAGGCGGGAGTGCCACCGGGGAGCTGTTTTTT. Amino acids: CASSYPRGGSATGELFF. Combining the CDR3 with reference TRBV7-6 and TRBJ2-2 gives the whole variable domain GAGVSQSPRYKVTKRGQDVALRCDPISGHVSLYWYRQALGQGPEFLTYFNYEAQQDKSGLPNDRFSAERPEGSISTLTIQRTEQRDSAMYRCASSYPRGGSATGELFFGEGSRLTVL.